A single sample is the source of the 32 T cell receptor beta chains below, sequenced in a study of Ad26.COV2.S vaccination and SARS-CoV-2 variants. Assay used: immunoSEQ multiplex PCR; TCRdb lists only in-frame clones, some missing. In the table there are 180,000 or so clones, roughly nine tenths of which are singletons. Material: peripheral blood, obtained after recovery from COVID-19. These receptors originate from a human donor who had recovered from COVID-19.

The chain recombines TRBV4-1 with TRBJ1-3; 7 bases fit TRBD1. This CDR3 is 16 amino acids long. Trimming removed 4 bases from V and 0 bases from J; junction bases left unmatched: 6. Per germline, CDR1 MGHRA and CDR2 YSYEKL. CDR3 in amino acids: CASSLEGQISGNTIYF. Here the CDR3 DNA reads TGCGCCAGCAGCCTAGAGGGACAGATCTCTGGAAACACCATATATTTT.

The chain combines TRBV28 with TRBJ2-5, with 8 bases lining up with TRBD1. Germline CDR1 is MDHEN and CDR2 is SYDVKM. V was clipped by 5 bases and J by 2 bases; unmatched bases: 4. The CDR3 runs to 14 residues. The CDR3, as DNA: TGTGCCAGCAGTCGCCGGACAGGGCAAGAGACCCAGTACTTC. This sequence encodes CASSRRTGQETQYF.

The chain combines TRBV6-1 with TRBJ2-2, with D possibly being TRBD1 or TRBD2 (5 bases each). With 1 base removed from V and 7 bases from J, the gap between germline ends came to 7 bases. From germline, CDR1 is MNHNS and CDR2 SASEGT. This CDR3 has 13 amino acids. The CDR3 protein is CASSEVGVGELFF. CDR3 nucleotides: TGTGCCAGCAGTGAAGTGGGGGTCGGGGAGCTGTTTTTT.

The chain has TRBV5-4 and TRBJ2-1; 10 bases agree with TRBD2. V was clipped by 4 bases and J by 8 bases; unmatched bases: 9. There are 15 residues in the CDR3. Germline V gives CDR1 SGHNT, CDR2 YYREEE (reference sequence). The CDR3 DNA follows: TGTGCCAGCAGCCCTTCTAGCGGGAGCGGGCATGAGCAGTTCTTC. Its translation is CASSPSSGSGHEQFF.

CDR3 amino acids: CASSVYQGVNEKLFF. The DNA of the CDR3 is TGTGCCAGCAGCGTATACCAGGGAGTTAATGAAAAACTGTTTTTT. The V and J genes are TRBV9 and TRBJ1-4; TRBD1 might be the D (5 bases). This CDR3 has 15 amino acids. The germline V gene has CDR1 SGDLS and CDR2 YYNGEE. Trimming left V 1 base short and J 4 bases short, with 11 bases between.

The J gene is TRBJ2-7, the V gene TRBV7-8, with 7 bases that match TRBD1. V dropped 5 bases and J dropped 6; count of bases not matched to a gene: 13. The CDR3 has 15 residues. CDR1 and CDR2 (germline): SGHVS, FQNEAQ. The CDR3 DNA follows: TGTGCCAGCAGCCCCCGACAGGGTAACATCGGCGAGCAGTACTTC. Protein product: CASSPRQGNIGEQYF.

The chain couples TRBV7-9 to TRBJ2-3; D remains unclear. The CDR3 length is 15 residues. The V gene's germline CDR1 is SEHNR and CDR2 FQNEAQ (reference sequence). V lost 1 base and J lost 0, with 8 bases in between. The CDR3 coding sequence is TGTGCCAGCAGCTTAGAGGCAGGTAGCACAGATACGCAGTATTTT. Translating it yields CASSLEAGSTDTQYF.

This clone was counted a single time. The V call is TRBV5-1, the J call TRBJ2-1; 8 bases map to TRBD1. Trimming removed 0 bases from V and 4 bases from J; junction bases left unmatched: 3. Per the germline V gene, CDR1 is SGHRS and CDR2 is YFSETQ. The CDR3 is made up of 15 amino acids. The CDR3 reads CASSLGQGPYNEQFF. In DNA form, the CDR3 reads TGCGCCAGCAGCTTGGGACAGGGGCCTTACAATGAGCAGTTCTTC.

The chain is built from TRBV9 and TRBJ1-5; TRBD1 matches 11 bases. The V segment lost 3 bases and the J segment 7 bases; nucleotides outside the gene matches: 3. Germline-derived CDR1 and CDR2 are SGDLS and YYNGEE. The CDR3 extends over 14 amino acids. CDR3 residues: CASSAGTGGQPQHF. The CDR3 DNA is TGTGCCAGCAGCGCAGGGACAGGGGGACAGCCCCAGCATTTT.

The gene calls are TRBV6-5 and TRBJ1-1, with unresolved D. The germline V gene has CDR1 MNHEY and CDR2 SVGAGI. The CDR3 totals 15 residues. V was clipped by 2 bases and J by 0 bases, with 10 bases between them. In nucleotides, the CDR3 is TGTGCCAGCAGTTACAGGGCTCCCATGAACACTGAAGCTTTCTTT. This translates into CASSYRAPMNTEAFF.

The chain is built from TRBV9 and TRBJ2-3; TRBD2 matches at 12 bases. The CDR3 length is 17 residues. The V gene end was trimmed by 4 bases and the J gene end by 2 bases; junction bases not matched to a gene: 8. From germline, CDR1 is SGDLS and CDR2 YYNGEE. The DNA for the CDR3 is TGTGCCAGCAGCTCTCGGACTAGCGGGGTGACCACAGATACGCAGTATTTT. It encodes CASSSRTSGVTTDTQYF.

This clone was detected a few times. The chain joins TRBV6-5 to TRBJ2-3; D is ambiguous. The CDR3 consists of 12 residues. V lost 6 bases and J 5 bases, leaving 9 bases between the germline ends. Germline V gives CDR1 MNHEY, CDR2 SVGAGI. This CDR3 is CASSPRRDTQYF. DNA of the CDR3: TGTGCCAGCAGCCCGAGGAGAGATACGCAGTATTTT.

Only one count was recorded for this clone. This sequence joins TRBV18 and TRBJ2-7; D possibly corresponds to TRBD1 (5 bases). The V end was cut by 4 bases, the J end by 2 bases, with 12 bases between. Looked up from germline, CDR1 is KGHSH and CDR2 is LQKENI. This CDR3 has 14 amino acids. The CDR3 sequence is CASSQRRVTYEQYF. The CDR3 DNA reads TGTGCCAGCTCACAACGCAGGGTAACCTACGAGCAGTACTTC.

The chain is built from TRBV20-1 and TRBJ2-1, with 7 nucleotides matching TRBD1. The CDR3 sequence is 15 residues long. Trimming at V came to 3 bases and at J to 4 bases, leaving 9 bases not matched to a gene. Germline V gene lookup returns CDR1 DFQATT and CDR2 SNEGSKA (reference sequence). DNA for the CDR3: TGCAGTGCTAGTGACCCCGGGACAGTTTACAATGAGCAGTTCTTC. Its protein is CSASDPGTVYNEQFF.

This sequence joins TRBV9 and TRBJ2-1, with TRBD2 matching 10 bases. V lost 2 bases and J lost 6; bases outside the gene matches: 2. The CDR3 extends over 14 amino acids. Looked up from germline, CDR1 is SGDLS and CDR2 is YYNGEE. The chain's CDR3 is CASSVRTSGNEQFF. In DNA form, the CDR3 reads TGTGCCAGCAGCGTCAGGACTAGCGGCAATGAGCAGTTCTTC.

This clone was recorded only once. The rearrangement links TRBV5-6 to TRBJ1-5, with 7 nucleotides matching TRBD1. This CDR3 contains 17 residues. The J segment lost 1 base and the V segment lost 3 bases, leaving 10 bases of the junction unmatched. Germline V CDR1 and CDR2: SGHDT, YYEEEE. The CDR3: CASSSLMTGLSNQPQHF. CDR3 nucleotides: TGTGCCAGCAGCTCTTTAATGACAGGGCTGAGCAATCAGCCCCAGCATTTT.

The chain links TRBV19 to TRBJ1-4, with D uncertain. The length of the CDR3 is 15 residues. Trimming shortened V by 3 bases and J by 4 bases, and 12 bases separated the two germline ends. The germline CDR1 and CDR2 sequences are LNHDA and SQIVND (reference sequence). The CDR3 DNA reads TGTGCCAGTAGTATCGCAAGGCTGATTAATGAAAAACTGTTTTTT. Its protein is CASSIARLINEKLFF.

The chain recombines TRBV19 with TRBJ1-1; no clear D. The CDR3 contains 14 residues. Germline V gene sequence: CDR1 LNHDA, CDR2 SQIVND (reference sequence). V was shortened by 1 base and J by 2 bases, with 8 bases between the two germline ends. CDR3 DNA sequence: TGTGCCAGTAGTATAGGACGGGCCAACACTGAAGCTTTCTTT. Translating it yields CASSIGRANTEAFF.

This clone was detected once. This chain links TRBV3-1 (or the pseudogene TRBV3-2) with TRBJ1-4; D call uncertain. CDR1 is LGHDT, CDR2 YNNKEL, per germline (reference sequence). CDR3 length equals 18 residues. Between the trimmed V and J ends, which lost 4 bases and 0 bases, there was a span of 18 bases. In DNA form, the CDR3 reads TGTGCCAGCAGCCCCCGTGAGGTTATGGACCCAACTAATGAAAAACTGTTTTTT. It is translated as CASSPREVMDPTNEKLFF.

The rearrangement joins TRBV19 to TRBJ1-5; the D is unclear. Looked up from germline, CDR1 is LNHDA and CDR2 is SQIVND (reference sequence). The CDR3 length is 15 residues. Trimming removed 3 bases from V and 0 bases from J, with 9 bases in between. This CDR3 reads CASSIGLYSNQPQHF. CDR3 DNA sequence: TGTGCCAGTAGTATCGGGCTATATAGCAATCAGCCCCAGCATTTT. Drawing the rest from reference TRBV19 and TRBJ1-5, the complete variable domain is DGGITQSPKYLFRKEGQNVTLSCEQNLNHDAMYWYRQDPGQGLRLIYYSQIVNDFQKGDIAEGYSVSREKKESFPLTVTSAQKNPTAFYLCASSIGLYSNQPQHFGDGTRLSIL.

This clone turned up a few times. J is TRBJ2-3 and V is TRBV7-2; 8 bases fit TRBD2. The CDR3 totals 15 residues. Germline CDR1 SGHTA, CDR2 FQGNSA. The trim removed 5 bases at V and 0 bases at J, leaving 4 bases unmatched. CDR3 residues: CASSGKRGSTDTQYF. The DNA for the CDR3 is TGTGCCAGCAGCGGTAAGCGGGGGAGCACAGATACGCAGTATTTT.

The rearrangement uses TRBV10-3 and TRBJ1-5, with 9 bases aligning to TRBD1. J lost 4 bases, V lost 6 bases, and 4 bases had no gene match. CDR3 length: 14 residues. The germline V gene has CDR1 ENHRY and CDR2 SYGVKD. CDR3 residues: CAIRGQGENQPQHF. The CDR3 nucleotides are TGTGCCATCAGGGGACAGGGCGAGAATCAGCCCCAGCATTTT.

V and J are TRBV19 and TRBJ2-5; 9 positions agree with TRBD2. The V gene's germline CDR1 is LNHDA and CDR2 SQIVND (reference sequence). J was trimmed by 5 bases and V by 4 bases; bases with no gene match: 8. The CDR3 is 15 amino acids. CDR3 nucleotide sequence: TGTGCCAGTAGTAGCCCGCGGGGGGGAAGGGAGACCCAGTACTTC. It codes for CASSSPRGGRETQYF.

In its sample, this clone was seen a few times. This chain uses TRBV20-1 with TRBJ1-5, with TRBD1 matching over 7 bases. V gave up 3 bases and J gave up 7 bases; unmatched junction bases: 9. CDR1 DFQATT and CDR2 SNEGSKA come from the germline V gene (reference sequence). The CDR3 consists of 14 residues. The CDR3 DNA sequence: TGCAGTGCTAGTTCAGACAGGGAACACCAGCCCCAGCATTTT. Encoded protein: CSASSDREHQPQHF.

CDR3: CASSLSLPPLQKTGELFF. CDR3 bases: TGTGCCAGCAGCTTATCCCTCCCCCCTCTACAGAAAACCGGGGAGCTGTTTTTT. The gene calls are TRBV7-3 and TRBJ2-2; no clear D. This CDR3 spans 18 amino acids. Trimming stripped 2 bases from V and 5 bases from J, with 21 bases between. Germline lookup yields CDR1 SGHTA and CDR2 FQGTGA.

The gene calls are TRBV6-5 and TRBJ1-2; D gene uncertain. This CDR3 has 12 residues. Trimming removed 7 bases at V and 2 bases at J, with 8 bases between. Germline-derived CDR1 and CDR2 are MNHEY and SVGAGI. For the CDR3, the DNA is TGTGCCAGCAACCCGCAGAACTATGGCTACACCTTC. This codes for CASNPQNYGYTF.

This clone came up once. The chain combines TRBV6-6 with TRBJ1-1; no definite D call. Trimming took off 0 bases at V and 4 bases at J, with 9 bases between the two ends. There are 14 residues in the CDR3. Per germline, CDR1 MNHNY and CDR2 SVGAGI (reference sequence). The CDR3 region is CASSYSAGLTEAFF. As DNA, the CDR3 is TGTGCCAGCAGTTACTCCGCCGGACTCACTGAAGCTTTCTTT.

This clone was seen repeatedly, ten times or more. The chain employs TRBV10-2 and TRBJ1-2, with 8 nucleotides matching TRBD1. With V trimmed by 5 bases and J by 6 bases, 8 bases remained unmatched. Germline V gene sequence: CDR1 WSHSY, CDR2 SAAADI. The CDR3 runs to 14 residues. DNA of the CDR3: TGCGCCAGCAGTCCTTTTACAGGGGGGAATGGCTACACCTTC. Amino acids: CASSPFTGGNGYTF.

The chain carries TRBV15 and TRBJ2-5; the D gene is possibly TRBD2 (6 bases). CDR1 LNHNV and CDR2 YYDKDF come from the germline V gene (reference sequence). Trimming cost V 0 bases and J 4 bases, with 18 bases left between them. The CDR3 has 17 residues. The CDR3 DNA sequence: TGTGCCACCAGCAGAGATTGGGTCGGCGGGAAGAGAGAGACCCAGTACTTC. It translates to CATSRDWVGGKRETQYF.

This chain joins TRBV7-6 and TRBJ1-5; no firm D call. This CDR3 is 13 amino acids long. From germline, CDR1 is SGHVS and CDR2 FNYEAQ. V gave up 3 bases and J gave up 4 bases, with 7 bases separating them. The CDR3 DNA reads as TGTGCCAGCAGCTTGATGGGGAATCAGCCCCAGCATTTT. This translates into CASSLMGNQPQHF.

The chain employs TRBV7-6 and TRBJ1-5; no reliable D call. V was trimmed by 1 base and J by 7 bases, leaving 11 bases between them. The CDR3 is made up of 14 amino acids. From germline, CDR1 is SGHVS and CDR2 FNYEAQ. CDR3 sequence reads: CASSLGVGEQPQHF. CDR3 nucleotide sequence: TGTGCCAGCAGCTTAGGCGTCGGGGAGCAGCCCCAGCATTTT.

V is TRBV7-9 and J is TRBJ2-1, with 11 nucleotides matching TRBD2. J lost 5 bases, V lost 0 bases, and 6 bases had no gene match. CDR3 length: 17 amino acids. In germline, CDR1 is SEHNR, CDR2 FQNEAQ (reference sequence). CDR3 loop: CASSLAPGLAVHNEQFF. DNA for the CDR3: TGTGCCAGCAGCTTAGCTCCGGGACTAGCGGTTCACAATGAGCAGTTCTTC.